These 29 T cell receptor beta chains came from one sample sequenced in a study of shared clonotypes between healthy human individuals. This table comes from immunoSEQ multiplex PCR, and its TCRdb copy is limited to in-frame clones, with some not included. Counted here are about 2.5 million clones, approximately 90% occurring once; the ten biggest clones make up 0.37%. Sequenced: naive CD4+ T cells from PBMCs. As to subset: CD45RA+ positively selected. The receptors stem from a man between 18 and 29 years old in good health. Some clones in this sample may be carry-over from other donors' samples.

The J gene is TRBJ2-1, the V gene TRBV5-4, with a tentative D call TRBD2 (7 bases). V lost 4 bases and J lost 3, with 23 bases in between. The CDR3 covers 18 residues. CDR1 and CDR2 (germline): SGHNT, YYREEE (reference sequence). The CDR3, as DNA: TGTGCCAGCAGCCCCCAGGTCAGGGGCGCGGGGGTCTACAATGAGCAGTTCTTC. Amino acid sequence: CASSPQVRGAGVYNEQFF.

The rearrangement joins TRBV5-4 to TRBJ1-1; D gene uncertain. The CDR3 spans 16 residues. V lost 7 bases, J lost 1 base, and 20 bases lay in between. Germline V gene data show CDR1 as SGHNT and CDR2 as YYREEE (reference sequence). In nucleotides, the CDR3 is TGTGCCAGCTTTCAACTGCCCCCTTCGAGGAACACTGAAGCTTTCTTT. Its translation is CASFQLPPSRNTEAFF.

The sample holds a few counts of this clone. The V and J genes are TRBV15 and TRBJ1-2, with a possible D match to TRBD1 (6 bases). This CDR3 has 15 amino acids. Per germline, CDR1 LNHNV and CDR2 YYDKDF (reference sequence). The germline V and J ends were trimmed by 1 base and 4 bases, with 13 bases remaining between them. DNA for the CDR3: TGTGCCACCAGCAGAGTATACAGGGAAGGCTATGGCTACACCTTC. Encoded protein: CATSRVYREGYGYTF.

The chain carries TRBV27 and TRBJ2-7, with no clear D. Germline V gene data show CDR1 as MNHEY and CDR2 as SMNVEV (reference sequence). V was pared by 5 bases and J by 0 bases, with 14 bases between. This CDR3 contains 15 residues. CDR3 nucleotides: TGTGCCAGCAGTCCCCGACTGGGAAGCTCCTACGAGCAGTACTTC. Residues: CASSPRLGSSYEQYF.

This clone showed up just once. V gene TRBV5-1 combines with J gene TRBJ2-3; possible D gene TRBD1, 8 bases. V shed 3 bases and J shed 2 bases, with 13 bases lying between them. CDR1 and CDR2 (germline): SGHRS, YFSETQ. CDR3 size: 15 residues. This CDR3 is CASSSTGGDTDTQYF. The CDR3 DNA reads as TGCGCCAGCAGCTCAACAGGGGGGGACACAGATACGCAGTATTTT. Combining the CDR3 with reference TRBV5-1 and TRBJ2-3 gives the whole variable domain KAGVTQTPRYLIKTRGQQVTLSCSPISGHRSVSWYQQTPGQGLQFLFEYFSETQRNKGNFPGRFSGRQFSNSRSEMNVSTLELGDSALYLCASSSTGGDTDTQYFGPGTRLTVL.

This clone was found once. The chain employs TRBV4-3 and TRBJ2-3, with 11 positions matching TRBD2. Trimming at V came to 4 bases and at J to 9 bases, leaving 12 bases not matched to a gene. CDR1 is LGHNA, CDR2 YSLEER, per germline. The CDR3 totals 16 residues. CDR3 loop: CASSPQTSGTVGTQYF. CDR3 coding DNA: TGCGCCAGCAGCCCCCAGACTAGCGGGACCGTCGGCACGCAGTATTTT.

This chain joins TRBV15 and TRBJ2-5; D remains unclear. Trimming removed 0 bases from V and 2 bases from J, with 10 bases in between. The germline CDR1 and CDR2 sequences are LNHNV and YYDKDF (reference sequence). This CDR3 comprises 15 residues. CDR3 region: CATSRDLGFQETQYF. The CDR3 nucleotides are TGTGCCACCAGCAGAGATTTGGGGTTTCAAGAGACCCAGTACTTC.

V and J are TRBV7-9 and TRBJ1-4; no definite D call. Germline V gives CDR1 SEHNR, CDR2 FQNEAQ (reference sequence). The CDR3 runs to 12 residues. Trimming cost V 5 bases and J 8 bases, with 9 bases left between them. In DNA, the CDR3 is TGTGCCAGCAGCCCCTCGGGGGAAAAACTGTTTTTT. Amino acids: CASSPSGEKLFF.

The gene calls are TRBV7-2 and TRBJ2-1, with no clear D. The length of the CDR3 is 14 residues. Germline V gene sequence: CDR1 SGHTA, CDR2 FQGNSA. The germline V and J ends were trimmed by 1 base and 10 bases, with 14 bases remaining between them. The CDR3 DNA is TGTGCCAGCAGCTTAGTGTATGGTAGGTACGAGCAGTTCTTC. It yields the protein CASSLVYGRYEQFF.

There are a few counts of this clone. The chain uses TRBV29-1 and TRBJ1-2; 8 nucleotides align to TRBD1. Looked up from germline, CDR1 is SQVTM and CDR2 is ANQGSEA. With 4 bases clipped from V and 7 bases from J, the junction kept 8 bases outside the gene matches. The CDR3 spans 13 residues. Here the CDR3 DNA reads TGCAGCGTTGTAGGCGACAGGGGCGGTGGCTACACCTTC. As protein: CSVVGDRGGGYTF. The variable domain in full, completed from reference TRBV29-1 and TRBJ1-2, reads SAVISQKPSRDICQRGTSLTIQCQVDSQVTMMFWYRQQPGQSLTLIATANQGSEATYESGFVIDKFPISRPNLTFSTLTVSNMSPEDSSIYLCSVVGDRGGGYTFGSGTRLTVV.

The CDR3, as DNA: TGTGCCAGCAGCCCCCGGGACAGCTCCTACAATGAGCAGTTCTTC. Its translation: CASSPRDSSYNEQFF. The J gene is TRBJ2-1, the V gene TRBV9; 7 positions agree with TRBD1. The germline V gene has CDR1 SGDLS and CDR2 YYNGEE. The CDR3 has 15 residues. Trimming at V came to 4 bases and at J to 0 bases, leaving 4 bases not matched to a gene.

Notes on this clone: At the DNA level, this CDR3 is encoded by other sequences in the same sample as well. The gene calls are TRBV6-6 and TRBJ2-5; 8 bases are a match to TRBD2. V shed 0 bases and J 4 bases; nucleotides not matched to a gene: 4. This CDR3 is built from 15 residues. Germline assignment: CDR1 MNHNY and CDR2 SVGAGI (reference sequence). The CDR3 reads CASSYSTLAGETQYF. The DNA for the CDR3 is TGTGCCAGCAGTTACTCGACCCTAGCGGGAGAGACCCAGTACTTC.

This sequence joins TRBV7-7 and TRBJ2-2; 11 nucleotides match TRBD1. This CDR3 region has 20 residues. CDR1 is SSHAT and CDR2 is FNYEAQ in the germline V gene (reference sequence). V lost 5 bases, J lost 1 base, and 15 bases stayed unmatched. CDR3 protein: CASSPGPGQGAFRNTGELFF. DNA of the CDR3: TGTGCCAGCAGCCCCGGTCCCGGACAGGGGGCTTTCAGGAACACCGGGGAGCTGTTTTTT. The complete variable domain, with remaining parts taken from reference TRBV7-7 and TRBJ2-2, reads GAGVSQSPRYKVTKRGQDVTLRCDPISSHATLYWYQQALGQGPEFLTYFNYEAQPDKSGLPSDRFSAERPEGSISTLTIQRTEQRDSAMYRCASSPGPGQGAFRNTGELFFGEGSRLTVL.

The chain has TRBV15 and TRBJ1-5; the match to TRBD1 covers 12 bases. Trimming at V came to 1 base and at J to 5 bases, leaving 6 bases not matched to a gene. Germline CDR1 reads LNHNV; CDR2 reads YYDKDF (reference sequence). CDR3 length equals 17 residues. CDR3 loop: CATSRGGTGGADQPQHF. In DNA, the CDR3 is TGTGCCACCAGCAGAGGGGGGACAGGGGGCGCAGATCAGCCCCAGCATTTT.

This chain connects TRBV2 to TRBJ1-5, with 9 bases fitting TRBD1. V trimming: 6 bases; J trimming: 7 bases; junction bases outside the gene matches: 7. This CDR3 region has 14 residues. Germline V gene data show CDR1 as SNHLY and CDR2 as FYNNEI. CDR3 bases: TGTGCCAGCAGCGCCGGGACAGGGCGCCAGCCCCAGCATTTT. Its translation is CASSAGTGRQPQHF.

The chain carries TRBV4-1 and TRBJ2-7; D possibly corresponds to TRBD2 (6 bases). The CDR3 totals 18 residues. Trimming cost V 1 base and J 0 bases, with 19 bases left between them. Germline assignment: CDR1 MGHRA and CDR2 YSYEKL. CDR3 loop: CASSQVEDGGEGSYEQYF. CDR3 coding DNA: TGCGCCAGCAGCCAAGTTGAGGACGGGGGAGAGGGCTCCTACGAGCAGTACTTC.

This clone has only a few counts. The rearrangement links TRBV9 to TRBJ1-2; D is ambiguous. Looked up from germline, CDR1 is SGDLS and CDR2 is YYNGEE. V was cut by 4 bases and J by 6 bases, with 10 bases left in between. CDR3 length equals 12 residues. CDR3 sequence (DNA): TGTGCCAGCAGCAACACAGAGGATGGCTACACCTTC. Encoded protein: CASSNTEDGYTF. Full variable domain (rest looked up from reference TRBV9 and TRBJ1-2): DSGVTQTPKHLITATGQRVTLRCSPRSGDLSVYWYQQSLDQGLQFLIQYYNGEERAKGNILERFSAQQFPDLHSELNLSSLELGDSALYFCASSNTEDGYTFGSGTRLTVV.

As concerns this clone: Distinct nucleotide sequences in the sample also encode this CDR3. This sequence joins TRBV11-2 and TRBJ2-7; D not resolved. Germline V gene lookup returns CDR1 SGHAT and CDR2 FQNNGV. The V end was cut by 1 base, the J end by 4 bases, with 5 bases between. The CDR3 sequence is 12 residues long. The CDR3 reads CASSLVGYEQYF. The CDR3 DNA reads as TGTGCCAGCAGCTTAGTTGGGTACGAGCAGTACTTC.

This sequence joins TRBV7-8 and TRBJ2-5; TRBD2 agrees at 12 bases. J lost 5 bases, V lost 4 bases, and 8 bases had no gene match. Germline V CDR1 and CDR2: SGHVS, FQNEAQ. The CDR3 has 16 amino acids. The CDR3 is CASSSRLAGVGETQYF. DNA for the CDR3: TGTGCCAGCAGCTCGAGACTAGCGGGAGTCGGGGAGACCCAGTACTTC.

The chain links TRBV6-4 to TRBJ2-2; 8 bases map to TRBD1. Germline CDR1 MRHNA, CDR2 SNTAGT. This CDR3 is built from 14 residues. V was clipped by 2 bases and J by 4 bases; unmatched bases: 0. This chain's CDR3 is CASSDTGGTGELFF. CDR3 sequence (DNA): TGTGCCAGCAGTGACACAGGGGGCACCGGGGAGCTGTTTTTT.

The gene calls are TRBV27 and TRBJ2-6; D unclear. V was clipped by 3 bases and J by 2 bases, with 8 bases between them. CDR1 and CDR2 (germline): MNHEY, SMNVEV (reference sequence). The CDR3 extends over 15 amino acids. The CDR3 is CASSFKGTGANVLTF. The CDR3 coding sequence is TGTGCCAGCAGTTTCAAGGGTACTGGGGCCAACGTCCTGACTTTC.

This clone showed up just once. The gene calls are TRBV7-8 and TRBJ2-1; TRBD1 matches at 8 bases. Germline CDR1 SGHVS, CDR2 FQNEAQ. This CDR3 is built from 14 residues. Trimming removed 5 bases from V and 7 bases from J; junction bases left unmatched: 7. CDR3 in DNA: TGTGCCAGCAGCGGTCGGACAGGGTGGAATGAGCAGTTCTTC. It yields the protein CASSGRTGWNEQFF.

The V gene is TRBV11-2, the J gene TRBJ1-1, with a possible D match to TRBD1 (5 bases). The CDR3 is made up of 18 amino acids. The germline V and J ends were trimmed by 4 bases and 6 bases, with 27 bases remaining between them. Germline loops: CDR1 SGHAT, CDR2 FQNNGV. This CDR3 reads CASSSPLGGRGDRAEAFF. The CDR3 DNA reads TGTGCCAGCAGCTCCCCTCTCGGGGGAAGGGGCGATAGGGCTGAAGCTTTCTTT.

This chain joins TRBV5-1 and TRBJ2-5; D is possibly TRBD1 (5 bases). Trimming stripped 3 bases from V and 1 base from J, with 10 bases between. The CDR3 extends over 14 amino acids. The germline V gene has CDR1 SGHRS and CDR2 YFSETQ. CDR3 in amino acids: CASSSGQFQETQYF. CDR3 sequence (DNA): TGCGCCAGCAGCTCCGGACAATTCCAAGAGACCCAGTACTTC.

The CDR3 sequence: CASSGRSSGNTIYF. The CDR3 coding sequence is TGCGCCAGCAGTGGTCGGAGCTCTGGAAACACCATATATTTT. The rearrangement uses TRBV10-1 and TRBJ1-3; D uncertain. In germline, CDR1 is WNHNN, CDR2 SYGVQD (reference sequence). Trimming cost V 4 bases and J 0 bases, with 7 bases left between them. The CDR3 extends over 14 amino acids.

The chain links TRBV14 to TRBJ2-3, with D perhaps TRBD2 (5 bases). The CDR3 is 14 amino acids. The germline gives CDR1 SGHDN, CDR2 FVKESK. V was cut by 4 bases and J by 4 bases, with 12 bases left in between. The CDR3 coding sequence is TGTGCCAGCAGCCGTCGACTACCACCAGATACGCAGTATTTT. Residues: CASSRRLPPDTQYF.

Comments on this clone: Other DNA variants within this sample encode the same CDR3. The genes are TRBV25-1 and TRBJ1-1; 9 nucleotides match TRBD1. This CDR3 region has 13 residues. The V gene end was trimmed by 6 bases and the J gene end by 4 bases; junction bases not matched to a gene: 3. CDR1 MGHDK and CDR2 SYGVNS come from the germline V gene. CDR3 nucleotides: TGTGCCAGCAGGGGACAGGGTAGCACTGAAGCTTTCTTT. Protein product: CASRGQGSTEAFF.

This chain links TRBV28 with TRBJ1-1; D remains ambiguous. Looked up from germline, CDR1 is MDHEN and CDR2 is SYDVKM. The CDR3 has 11 amino acids. V was pared by 4 bases and J by 10 bases, with 10 bases between. The CDR3 loop is CASSYMKLAFF. The CDR3 DNA sequence: TGTGCCAGCAGTTACATGAAGTTAGCTTTCTTT.

The CDR3 nucleotides read TGTGCCAGCAGCCAACATAAGGGTCAGGGCCTGCTTTCGACCCAGTACTTC. This gives the protein CASSQHKGQGLLSTQYF. The J gene is TRBJ2-5, the V gene TRBV7-2, with D perhaps TRBD1 (5 bases). Germline loops: CDR1 SGHTA, CDR2 FQGNSA. The CDR3 is made up of 17 amino acids. V lost 5 bases, J lost 7 bases, and 26 bases lay in between.